The next 3 T cell receptor beta chains were all read from a single sample in a study of Ad26.COV2.S vaccination and SARS-CoV-2 variants. Assay: immunoSEQ multiplex PCR; the TCRdb copy retains only in-frame clones and omits some. The sample holds 75,000 to 100,000 clones; 82% are singletons and the top ten take 15% to 20%. The sample in question was peripheral blood, obtained after recovery from COVID-19. The receptors were sampled from a human donor who had recovered from COVID-19.

The CDR3 DNA reads as TGTGCCAGCTTTGAGGGGGCTGTCACTGAAGCTTTCTTT. Residues: CASFEGAVTEAFF. The rearrangement links TRBV6-5 to TRBJ1-1; 7 nucleotides line up with TRBD1. V lost 8 bases to trimming and J lost 4 bases; unmatched junction nucleotides: 7. The CDR3 runs to 13 residues. Germline V CDR1 and CDR2: MNHEY, SVGAGI.

The CDR3 reads CATSRPNPGNEQFF. CDR3 in DNA: TGTGCCACCAGCAGGCCCAACCCGGGCAATGAGCAGTTCTTC. V usage is TRBV15 and J usage is TRBJ2-1, with D unclear. CDR1 is LNHNV, CDR2 YYDKDF, per germline (reference sequence). V dropped 3 bases and J dropped 6 bases, with 12 bases sitting between them. The CDR3 runs 14 residues.

This clone has only one observation. V gene TRBV7-2 combines with J gene TRBJ2-5; no firm D call. Deletions cut 5 bases from V and 5 bases from J, with 9 bases between. The CDR3 covers 12 residues. Germline CDR1 SGHTA, CDR2 FQGNSA. CDR3 sequence reads: CASSNPPETQYF. The CDR3 bases are TGTGCCAGCAGCAATCCCCCTGAGACCCAGTACTTC.